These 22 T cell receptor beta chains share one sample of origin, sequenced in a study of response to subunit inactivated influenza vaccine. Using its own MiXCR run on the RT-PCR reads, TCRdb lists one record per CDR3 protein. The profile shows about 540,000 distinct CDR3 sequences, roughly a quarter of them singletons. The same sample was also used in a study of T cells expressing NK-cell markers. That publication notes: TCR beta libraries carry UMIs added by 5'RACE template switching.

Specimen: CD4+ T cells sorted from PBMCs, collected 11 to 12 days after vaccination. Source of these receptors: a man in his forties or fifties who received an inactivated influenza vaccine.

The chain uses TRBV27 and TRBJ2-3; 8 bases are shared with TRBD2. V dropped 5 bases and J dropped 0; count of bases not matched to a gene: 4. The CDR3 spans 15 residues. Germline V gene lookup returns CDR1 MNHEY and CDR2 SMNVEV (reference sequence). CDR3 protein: CASSTSGRSTDTQYF. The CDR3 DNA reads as TGTGCCAGCAGTACAAGCGGGAGAAGCACAGATACGCAGTATTTT.

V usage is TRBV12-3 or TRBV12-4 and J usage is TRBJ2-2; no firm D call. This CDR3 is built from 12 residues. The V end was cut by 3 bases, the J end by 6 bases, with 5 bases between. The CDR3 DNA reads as TGTGCCAGCAGTTTTCGCTCCGGGGAGCTGTTTTTT. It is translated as CASSFRSGELFF.

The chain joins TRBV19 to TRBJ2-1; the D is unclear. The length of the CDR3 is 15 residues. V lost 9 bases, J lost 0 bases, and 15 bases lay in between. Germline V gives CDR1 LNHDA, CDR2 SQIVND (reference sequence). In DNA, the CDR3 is TGTGCCAGCACCGACATAGCTGACTCCTACAATGAGCAGTTCTTC. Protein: CASTDIADSYNEQFF.

The CDR3 bases are TGTGCCAGCAGTGACAGTGGGACAGGGCGACAGCCCCAGCATTTT. As protein: CASSDSGTGRQPQHF. The chain recombines TRBV6-1 with TRBJ1-5, with 9 bases matching TRBD1. V trimming: 3 bases; J trimming: 7 bases; junction bases outside the gene matches: 7. CDR1 is MNHNS and CDR2 is SASEGT in the germline V gene. The CDR3 spans 15 residues.

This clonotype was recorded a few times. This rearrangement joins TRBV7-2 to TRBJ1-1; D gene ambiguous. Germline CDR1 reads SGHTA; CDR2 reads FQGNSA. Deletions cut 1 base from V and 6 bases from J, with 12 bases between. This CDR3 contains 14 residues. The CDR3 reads CASSLVVSWAEAFF. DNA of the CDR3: TGTGCCAGCAGCTTAGTAGTTTCCTGGGCTGAAGCTTTCTTT.

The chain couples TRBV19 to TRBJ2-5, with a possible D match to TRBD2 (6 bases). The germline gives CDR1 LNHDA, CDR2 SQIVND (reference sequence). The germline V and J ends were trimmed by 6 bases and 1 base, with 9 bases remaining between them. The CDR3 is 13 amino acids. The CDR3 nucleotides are TGTGCCAGTAGGTTGCGGGGCCAAGAGACCCAGTACTTC. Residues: CASRLRGQETQYF. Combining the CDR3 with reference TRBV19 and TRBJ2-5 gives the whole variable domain DGGITQSPKYLFRKEGQNVTLSCEQNLNHDAMYWYRQDPGQGLRLIYYSQIVNDFQKGDIAEGYSVSREKKESFPLTVTSAQKNPTAFYLCASRLRGQETQYFGPGTRLLVL.

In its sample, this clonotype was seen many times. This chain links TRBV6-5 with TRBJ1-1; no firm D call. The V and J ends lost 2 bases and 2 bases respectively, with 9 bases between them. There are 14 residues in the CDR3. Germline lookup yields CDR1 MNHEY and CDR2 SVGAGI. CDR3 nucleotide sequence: TGTGCCAGCAGTTACGAGGCAGCTAACACTGAAGCTTTCTTT. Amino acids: CASSYEAANTEAFF.

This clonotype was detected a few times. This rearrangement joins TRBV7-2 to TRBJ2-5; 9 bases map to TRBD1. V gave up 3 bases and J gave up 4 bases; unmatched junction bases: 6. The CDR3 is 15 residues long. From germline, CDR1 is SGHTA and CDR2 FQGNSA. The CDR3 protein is CASSFTGGAGETQYF. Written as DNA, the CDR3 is TGTGCCAGCAGCTTTACAGGGGGCGCGGGAGAGACCCAGTACTTC. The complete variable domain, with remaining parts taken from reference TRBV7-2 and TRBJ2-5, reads GAGVSQSPSNKVTEKGKDVELRCDPISGHTALYWYRQSLGQGLEFLIYFQGNSAPDKSGLPSDRFSAERTGGSVSTLTIQRTQQEDSAVYLCASSFTGGAGETQYFGPGTRLLVL.

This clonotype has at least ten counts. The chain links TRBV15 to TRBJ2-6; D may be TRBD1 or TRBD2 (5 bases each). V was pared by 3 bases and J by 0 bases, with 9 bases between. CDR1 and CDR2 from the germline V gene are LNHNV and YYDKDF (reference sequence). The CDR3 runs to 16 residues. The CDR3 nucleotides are TGTGCCACCAGCAGGGGACGGTACTCTGGGGCCAACGTCCTGACTTTC. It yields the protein CATSRGRYSGANVLTF.

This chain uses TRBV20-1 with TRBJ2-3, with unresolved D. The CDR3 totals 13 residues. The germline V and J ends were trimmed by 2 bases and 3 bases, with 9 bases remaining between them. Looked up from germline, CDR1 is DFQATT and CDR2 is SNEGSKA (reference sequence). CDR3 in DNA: TGCAGTGCTAGACTAGTACGGACAGATACGCAGTATTTT. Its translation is CSARLVRTDTQYF.

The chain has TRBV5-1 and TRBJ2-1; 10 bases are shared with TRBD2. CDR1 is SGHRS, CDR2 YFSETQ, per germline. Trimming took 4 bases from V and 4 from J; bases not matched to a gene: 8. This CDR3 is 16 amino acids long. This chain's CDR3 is CASSPKTSGSYNEQFF. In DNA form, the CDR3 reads TGCGCCAGCAGCCCCAAGACTAGCGGGTCATACAATGAGCAGTTCTTC.

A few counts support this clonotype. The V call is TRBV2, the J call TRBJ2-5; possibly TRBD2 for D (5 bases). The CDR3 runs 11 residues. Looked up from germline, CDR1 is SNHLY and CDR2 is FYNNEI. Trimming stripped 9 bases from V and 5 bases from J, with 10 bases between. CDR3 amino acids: CARRRMETQYF. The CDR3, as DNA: TGTGCCAGAAGGAGGATGGAGACCCAGTACTTC.

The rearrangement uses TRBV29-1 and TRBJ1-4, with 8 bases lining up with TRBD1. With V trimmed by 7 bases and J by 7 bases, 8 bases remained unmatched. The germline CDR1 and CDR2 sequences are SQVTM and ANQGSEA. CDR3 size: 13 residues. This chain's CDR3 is CSAYRGLGEKLFF. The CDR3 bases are TGCAGCGCCTACAGGGGGTTGGGTGAAAAACTGTTTTTT.

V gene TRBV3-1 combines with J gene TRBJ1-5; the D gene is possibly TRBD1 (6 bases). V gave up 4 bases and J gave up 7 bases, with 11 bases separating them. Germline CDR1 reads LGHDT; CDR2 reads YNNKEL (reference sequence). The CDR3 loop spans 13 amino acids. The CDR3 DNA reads TGTGCCAGCAGCCGAATGGACAGCCAGCCCCAGCATTTT. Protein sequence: CASSRMDSQPQHF.

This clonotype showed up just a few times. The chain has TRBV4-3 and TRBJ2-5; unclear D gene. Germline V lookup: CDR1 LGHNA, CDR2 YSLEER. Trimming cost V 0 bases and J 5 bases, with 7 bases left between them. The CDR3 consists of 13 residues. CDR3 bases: TGCGCCAGCAGCCAAGACCCAAGGGAGACCCAGTACTTC. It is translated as CASSQDPRETQYF.

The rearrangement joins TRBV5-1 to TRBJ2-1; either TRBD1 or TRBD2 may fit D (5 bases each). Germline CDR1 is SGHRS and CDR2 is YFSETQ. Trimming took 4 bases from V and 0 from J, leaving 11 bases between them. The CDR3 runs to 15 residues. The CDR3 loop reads CASSGRDRSYNEQFF. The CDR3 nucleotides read TGCGCCAGCAGCGGCCGGGACCGCTCCTACAATGAGCAGTTCTTC.

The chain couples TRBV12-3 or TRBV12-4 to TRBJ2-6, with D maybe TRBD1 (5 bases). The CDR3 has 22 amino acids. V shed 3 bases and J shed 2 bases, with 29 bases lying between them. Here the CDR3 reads CASSFFFFRVRETIPGANVLTF. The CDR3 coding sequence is TGTGCCAGCAGTTTCTTTTTTTTTCGGGTCAGGGAAACTATCCCTGGGGCCAACGTCCTGACTTTC.

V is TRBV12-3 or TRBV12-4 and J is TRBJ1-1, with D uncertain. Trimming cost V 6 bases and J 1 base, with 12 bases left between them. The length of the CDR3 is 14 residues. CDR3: CASSSGSRNTEAFF. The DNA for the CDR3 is TGTGCCAGCAGCTCAGGTTCTCGGAACACTGAAGCTTTCTTT.

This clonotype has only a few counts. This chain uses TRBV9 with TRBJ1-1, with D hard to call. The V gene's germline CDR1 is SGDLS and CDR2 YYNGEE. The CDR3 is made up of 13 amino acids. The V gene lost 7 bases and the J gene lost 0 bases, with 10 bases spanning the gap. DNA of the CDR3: TGTGCCAGCGGGAGGACTATGAACACTGAAGCTTTCTTT. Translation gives CASGRTMNTEAFF.

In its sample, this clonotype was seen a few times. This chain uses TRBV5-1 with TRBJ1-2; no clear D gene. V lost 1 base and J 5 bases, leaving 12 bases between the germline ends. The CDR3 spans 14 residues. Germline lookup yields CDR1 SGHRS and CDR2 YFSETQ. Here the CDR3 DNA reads TGCGCCAGCAGCTTGATGGCAGGAGAATATGGCTACACCTTC. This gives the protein CASSLMAGEYGYTF.

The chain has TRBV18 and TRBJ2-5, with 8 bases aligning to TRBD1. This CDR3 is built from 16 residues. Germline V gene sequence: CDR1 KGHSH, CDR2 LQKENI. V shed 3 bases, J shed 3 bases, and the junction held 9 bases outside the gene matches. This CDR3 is CASSPPVGQDKETQYF. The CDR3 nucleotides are TGTGCCAGCTCACCGCCGGTGGGACAGGATAAAGAGACCCAGTACTTC.

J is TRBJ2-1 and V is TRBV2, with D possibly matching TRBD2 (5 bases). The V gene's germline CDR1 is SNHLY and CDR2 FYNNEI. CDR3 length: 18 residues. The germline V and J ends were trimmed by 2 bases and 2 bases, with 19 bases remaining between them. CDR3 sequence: CASSEPPGSRQTYNEQFF. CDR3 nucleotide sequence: TGTGCCAGCAGTGAACCCCCTGGGAGCAGGCAGACCTACAATGAGCAGTTCTTC.